Here is one T cell receptor (beta chain) with its context. The assay was immunoSEQ multiplex PCR, and TCRdb's table has in-frame clones only and misses some. Of fewer than 400,000 clones detected, around nine tenths appear once; the ten largest clones hold around 10%. The data were obtained in a study of blood T cell repertoires in COVID-19. Participants were aged roughly 18 to 90 years, lived in around 22 US areas, and enrolled virtually. The V gene lost 3 bases and the J gene lost 7 bases, with 16 bases spanning the gap. The CDR3 sequence is 15 residues long. CDR1 is MNHNS and CDR2 is SASEGT in the germline V gene.

The clonotype was recovered from a woman aged 45-60 years who had recovered from COVID-19. The chain uses TRBV6-1 and TRBJ2-1, with D perhaps matching TRBD1 (6 bases). The specimen was PBMCs or T cells enriched from blood (not recorded which). CDR3 bases: TGTGCCAGCAGTGACGAATCGCAGGGGTTGAATGAGCAGTTCTTC. This encodes CASSDESQGLNEQFF.